Listed below are T cell receptor beta chains from one sample, sequenced in a study of monozygotic twins with inflammatory bowel disease. TCRdb processed the 5' RACE reads again and assigns one entry to each CDR3 protein, with no DNA. The repertoire table contains approximately 150,000 distinct CDR3 sequences. Sequencing was done on a sample of blood. The receptor set was obtained from a human donor with ulcerative colitis or Crohn's disease, or a healthy co-twin of an affected twin (not recorded which). Each CDR3 is given with its conserved first and last residue. The order of the fields is J gene, CDR3 length, V gene, CDR3 protein.

TRBJ1-1 12 TRBV5-6 CASSFGGTEAFF
TRBJ2-7 15 TRBV6-2/TRBV6-3 CASSYSMAGPYEQYF
TRBJ2-5 15 TRBV2 CASIGSLAGMETQYF
TRBJ2-3 14 TRBV5-1 CASSGLTSTDTQYF
TRBJ2-1 15 TRBV5-1 CASSLSLAGGYEQFF
TRBJ2-5 14 TRBV19 CASSPRGSQETQYF
TRBJ2-7 15 TRBV5-1 CASSLGHSGSYEQYF
TRBJ1-2 16 TRBV7-2 CASSLRPFPGYYGYTF
TRBJ1-1 16 TRBV29-1 CSVASGQGFMNTEAFF
TRBJ2-4 13 TRBV29-1 CSVLGVVKNIQYF
TRBJ2-7 16 TRBV7-6 CASSLRRGGLYYEQYF
TRBJ1-5 12 TRBV20-1 CSARQGSQPQHF
TRBJ2-7 14 TRBV7-9 CASSPPGQGNEQYF
TRBJ2-5 17 TRBV27 CASSLIARTGGLETQYF
TRBJ1-5 15 TRBV5-1 CASSEQGHSNQPQHF
TRBJ2-7 14 TRBV6-5 CASSYGQGPYEQYF
TRBJ1-3 15 TRBV6-1 CASRKGGAGGNTIYF
TRBJ1-1 12 TRBV29-1 CSVDLQNTEAFF
TRBJ1-1 14 TRBV7-8 CASSLETGLPEAFF
TRBJ1-2 13 TRBV20-1 CSAPPPDNYGYTF
TRBJ2-5 13 TRBV29-1 CSAHRTEGKTQYF
TRBJ2-7 13 TRBV5-1 CASSRQPVDEQYF
TRBJ1-5 18 TRBV5-6 CASSLSDSPGRNNQPQHF
TRBJ2-7 15 TRBV7-2 CASSLPGLAIHEQYF
TRBJ2-4 14 TRBV13 CASSNRDYKNIQYF
TRBJ2-4 17 TRBV25-1 CASSDSRQGVGKNIQYF
TRBJ1-4 13 TRBV5-1 CASSGATNEKLFF
TRBJ1-4 18 TRBV6-1 CASARPSVQGRLGEKLFF
TRBJ1-6 15 TRBV7-6 CASSTDREANSPLHF
TRBJ1-5 15 TRBV12-3/TRBV12-4 CASSSWGQGHQPQHF
TRBJ2-3 16 TRBV27 CASSVRRREVTDTQYF
TRBJ1-1 20 TRBV6-2/TRBV6-3 CASSYSSLARGTFWGTEAFF
TRBJ2-1 16 TRBV10-3 CAISRTSGSSYNEQFF